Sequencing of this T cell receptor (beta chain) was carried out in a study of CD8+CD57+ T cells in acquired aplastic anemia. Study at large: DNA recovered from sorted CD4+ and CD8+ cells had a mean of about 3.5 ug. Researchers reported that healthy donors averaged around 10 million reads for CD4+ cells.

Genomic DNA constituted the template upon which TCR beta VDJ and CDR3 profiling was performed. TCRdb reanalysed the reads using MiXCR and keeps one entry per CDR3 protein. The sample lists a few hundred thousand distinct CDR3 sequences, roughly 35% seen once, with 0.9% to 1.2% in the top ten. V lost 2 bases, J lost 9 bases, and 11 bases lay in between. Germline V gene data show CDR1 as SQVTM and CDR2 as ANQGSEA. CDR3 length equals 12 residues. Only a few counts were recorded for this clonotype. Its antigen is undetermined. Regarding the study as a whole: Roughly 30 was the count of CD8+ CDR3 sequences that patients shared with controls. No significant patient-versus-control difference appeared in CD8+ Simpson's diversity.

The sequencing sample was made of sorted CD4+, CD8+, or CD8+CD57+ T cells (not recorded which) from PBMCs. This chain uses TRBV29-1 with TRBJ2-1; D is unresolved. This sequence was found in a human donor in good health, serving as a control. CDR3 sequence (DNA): TGCAGCGTTGAACCGGGTAGTAGTGAGCAGTTCTTC. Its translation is CSVEPGSSEQFF.